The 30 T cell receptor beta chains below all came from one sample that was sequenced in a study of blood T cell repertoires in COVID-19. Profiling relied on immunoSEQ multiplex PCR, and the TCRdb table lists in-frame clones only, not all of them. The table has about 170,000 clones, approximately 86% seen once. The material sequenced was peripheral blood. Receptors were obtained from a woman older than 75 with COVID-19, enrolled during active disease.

CDR3 DNA: TGTGCCAGCAGTTTGGGGGGAACTCAGCCCCAGCATTTT. It codes for CASSLGGTQPQHF. The V call is TRBV6-2 or TRBV6-3, the J call TRBJ1-5; possibly TRBD1 for D (5 bases). The V end was cut by 4 bases, the J end by 6 bases, with 10 bases between. Germline V CDR1 and CDR2: MNHEY, SVGEGT. CDR3 length equals 13 residues.

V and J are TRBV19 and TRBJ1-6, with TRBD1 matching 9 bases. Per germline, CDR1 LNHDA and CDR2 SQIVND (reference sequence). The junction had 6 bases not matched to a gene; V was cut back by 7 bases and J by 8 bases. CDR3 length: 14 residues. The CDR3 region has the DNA TGTGCCAGTAAGCCGGGACAGGGTGATTCACCCCTCCACTTT. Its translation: CASKPGQGDSPLHF.

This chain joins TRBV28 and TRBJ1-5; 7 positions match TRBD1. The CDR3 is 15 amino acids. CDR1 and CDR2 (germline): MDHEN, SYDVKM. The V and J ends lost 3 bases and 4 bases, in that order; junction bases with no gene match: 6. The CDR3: CASSFLTGKNQPQHF. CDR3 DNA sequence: TGTGCCAGCAGTTTCTTGACAGGGAAAAATCAGCCCCAGCATTTT. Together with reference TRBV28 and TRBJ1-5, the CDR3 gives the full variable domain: DVKVTQSSRYLVKRTGEKVFLECVQDMDHENMFWYRQDPGLGLRLIYFSYDVKMKEKGDIPEGYSVSREKKERFSLILESASTNQTSMYLCASSFLTGKNQPQHFGDGTRLSIL.

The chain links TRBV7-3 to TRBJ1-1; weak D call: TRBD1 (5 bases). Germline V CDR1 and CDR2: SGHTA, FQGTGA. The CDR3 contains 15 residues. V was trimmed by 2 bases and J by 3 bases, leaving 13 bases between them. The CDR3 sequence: CASSLGGLGHTEAFF. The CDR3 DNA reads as TGTGCCAGCAGCTTAGGTGGGTTGGGGCACACTGAAGCTTTCTTT.

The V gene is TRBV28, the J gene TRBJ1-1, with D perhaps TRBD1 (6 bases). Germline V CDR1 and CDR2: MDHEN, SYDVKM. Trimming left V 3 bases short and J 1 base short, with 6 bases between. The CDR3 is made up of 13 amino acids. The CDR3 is CASSLDRNTEAFF. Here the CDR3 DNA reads TGTGCCAGCAGTTTGGACAGGAACACTGAAGCTTTCTTT.

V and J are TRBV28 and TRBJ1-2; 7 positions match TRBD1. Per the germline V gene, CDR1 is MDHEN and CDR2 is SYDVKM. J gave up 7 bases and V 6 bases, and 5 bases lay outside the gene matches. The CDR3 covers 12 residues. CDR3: CASSEGARGYTF. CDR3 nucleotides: TGTGCCAGCAGCGAGGGGGCGCGTGGCTACACCTTC.

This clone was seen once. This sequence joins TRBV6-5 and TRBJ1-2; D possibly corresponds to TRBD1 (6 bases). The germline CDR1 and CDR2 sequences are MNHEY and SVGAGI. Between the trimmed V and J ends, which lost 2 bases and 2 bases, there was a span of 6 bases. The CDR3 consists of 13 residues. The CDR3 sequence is CASSYGGNYGYTF. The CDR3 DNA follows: TGTGCCAGCAGTTACGGGGGCAACTATGGCTACACCTTC.

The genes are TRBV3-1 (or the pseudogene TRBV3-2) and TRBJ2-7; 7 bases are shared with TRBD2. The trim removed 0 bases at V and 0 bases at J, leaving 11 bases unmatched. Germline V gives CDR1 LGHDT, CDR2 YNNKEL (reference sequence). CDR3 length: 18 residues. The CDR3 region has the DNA TGTGCCAGCAGCCAAGAACCCCCCGACGGGAGGCACTCCTACGAGCAGTACTTC. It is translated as CASSQEPPDGRHSYEQYF.

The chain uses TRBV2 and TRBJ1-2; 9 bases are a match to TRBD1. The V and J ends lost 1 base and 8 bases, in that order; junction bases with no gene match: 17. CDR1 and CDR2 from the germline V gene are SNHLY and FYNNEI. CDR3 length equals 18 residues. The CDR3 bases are TGTGCCAGCAGTGAAGGTCGATTCCCGGGACAGGGAGGGTTGGGCTACACCTTC. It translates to CASSEGRFPGQGGLGYTF.

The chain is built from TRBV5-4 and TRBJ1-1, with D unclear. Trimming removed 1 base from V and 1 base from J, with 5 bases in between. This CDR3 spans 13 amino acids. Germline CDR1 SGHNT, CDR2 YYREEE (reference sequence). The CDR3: CASSLTGNTEAFF. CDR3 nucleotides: TGTGCCAGCAGCTTGACGGGGAACACTGAAGCTTTCTTT.

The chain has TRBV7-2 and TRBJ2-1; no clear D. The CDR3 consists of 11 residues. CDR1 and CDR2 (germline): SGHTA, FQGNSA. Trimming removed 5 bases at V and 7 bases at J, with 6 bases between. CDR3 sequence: CASSRFNEQFF. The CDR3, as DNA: TGTGCCAGCAGCCGTTTTAATGAGCAGTTCTTC. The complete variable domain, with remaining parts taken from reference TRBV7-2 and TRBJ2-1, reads GAGVSQSPSNKVTEKGKDVELRCDPISGHTALYWYRQSLGQGLEFLIYFQGNSAPDKSGLPSDRFSAERTGGSVSTLTIQRTQQEDSAVYLCASSRFNEQFFGPGTRLTVL.

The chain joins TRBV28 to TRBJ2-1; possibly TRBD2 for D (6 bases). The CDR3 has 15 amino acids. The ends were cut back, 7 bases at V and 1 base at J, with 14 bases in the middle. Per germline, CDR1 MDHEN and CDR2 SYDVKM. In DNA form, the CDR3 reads TGTGCCAGCATGGTGGCGGGAATTTCCTACAATGAGCAGTTCTTC. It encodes CASMVAGISYNEQFF.

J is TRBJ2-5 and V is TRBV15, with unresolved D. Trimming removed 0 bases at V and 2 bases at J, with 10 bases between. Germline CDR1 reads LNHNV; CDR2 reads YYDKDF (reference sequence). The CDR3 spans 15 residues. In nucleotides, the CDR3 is TGTGCCACCAGCAGAGACCCTATGATGCAAGAGACCCAGTACTTC. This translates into CATSRDPMMQETQYF.

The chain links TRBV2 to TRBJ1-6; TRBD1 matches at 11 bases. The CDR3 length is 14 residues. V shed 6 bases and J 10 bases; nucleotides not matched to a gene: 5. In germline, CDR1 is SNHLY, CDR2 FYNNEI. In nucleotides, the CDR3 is TGTGCCAGCAGATTTAGGACAGGGGGCTCACCCCTCCACTTT. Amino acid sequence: CASRFRTGGSPLHF.

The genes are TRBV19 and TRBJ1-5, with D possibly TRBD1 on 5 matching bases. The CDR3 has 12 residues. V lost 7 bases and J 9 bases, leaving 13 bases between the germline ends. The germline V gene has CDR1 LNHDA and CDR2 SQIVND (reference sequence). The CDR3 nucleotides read TGTGCCAGTACCACAGGATTAGGGCCCCAGCATTTT. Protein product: CASTTGLGPQHF.

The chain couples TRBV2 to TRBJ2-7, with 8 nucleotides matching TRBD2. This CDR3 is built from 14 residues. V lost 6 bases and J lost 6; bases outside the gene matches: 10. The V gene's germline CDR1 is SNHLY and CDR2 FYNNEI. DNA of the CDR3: TGTGCCAGCAGGTATAGCGGGGAGTTAGGCGAGCAGTACTTC. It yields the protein CASRYSGELGEQYF.

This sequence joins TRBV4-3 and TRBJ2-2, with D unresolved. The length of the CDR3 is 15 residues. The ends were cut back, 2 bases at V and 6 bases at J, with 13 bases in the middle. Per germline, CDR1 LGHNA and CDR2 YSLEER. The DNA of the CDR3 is TGCGCCAGCAGCCAATCTACTCGAGGCGCCGGGGAGCTGTTTTTT. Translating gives CASSQSTRGAGELFF.

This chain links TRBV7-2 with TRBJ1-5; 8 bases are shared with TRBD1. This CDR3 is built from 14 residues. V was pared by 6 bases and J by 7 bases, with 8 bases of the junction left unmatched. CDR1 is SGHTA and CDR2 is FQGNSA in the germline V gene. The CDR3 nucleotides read TGTGCCAGCAGTTATGGACAGGGCGGGCAGCCCCAGCATTTT. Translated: CASSYGQGGQPQHF.

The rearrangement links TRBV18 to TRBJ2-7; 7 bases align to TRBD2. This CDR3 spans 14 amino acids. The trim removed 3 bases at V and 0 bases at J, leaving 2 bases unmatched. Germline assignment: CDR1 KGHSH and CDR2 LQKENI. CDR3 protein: CASSPGLSSYEQYF. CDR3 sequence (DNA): TGTGCCAGCTCACCGGGACTAAGCTCCTACGAGCAGTACTTC.

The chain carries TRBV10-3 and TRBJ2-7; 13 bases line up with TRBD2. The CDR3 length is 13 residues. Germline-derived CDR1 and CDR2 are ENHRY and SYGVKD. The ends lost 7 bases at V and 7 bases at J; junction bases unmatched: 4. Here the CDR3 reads CAITRTSGREQYF. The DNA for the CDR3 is TGTGCCATCACTAGGACTAGCGGGAGAGAGCAGTACTTC.

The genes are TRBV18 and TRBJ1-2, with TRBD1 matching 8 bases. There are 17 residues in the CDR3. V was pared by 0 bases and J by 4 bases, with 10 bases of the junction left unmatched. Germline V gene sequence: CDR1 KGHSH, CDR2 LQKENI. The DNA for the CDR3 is TGTGCCAGCTCACCACCGTGGACAGGGTCGTCCTCCTATGGCTACACCTTC. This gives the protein CASSPPWTGSSSYGYTF.

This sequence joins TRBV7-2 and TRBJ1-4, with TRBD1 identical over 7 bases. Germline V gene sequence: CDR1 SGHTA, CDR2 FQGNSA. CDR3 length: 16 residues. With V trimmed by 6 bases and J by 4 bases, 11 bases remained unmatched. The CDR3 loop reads CASSRTGVSLNEKLFF. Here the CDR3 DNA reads TGTGCCAGCAGTCGAACAGGGGTTTCACTTAATGAAAAACTGTTTTTT.

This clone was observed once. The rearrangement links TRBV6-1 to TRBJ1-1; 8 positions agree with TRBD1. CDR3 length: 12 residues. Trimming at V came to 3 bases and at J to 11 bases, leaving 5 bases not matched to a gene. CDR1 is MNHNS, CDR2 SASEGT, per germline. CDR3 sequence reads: CASSDQQGGAFF. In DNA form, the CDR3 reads TGTGCCAGCAGTGACCAACAGGGGGGGGCTTTCTTT.

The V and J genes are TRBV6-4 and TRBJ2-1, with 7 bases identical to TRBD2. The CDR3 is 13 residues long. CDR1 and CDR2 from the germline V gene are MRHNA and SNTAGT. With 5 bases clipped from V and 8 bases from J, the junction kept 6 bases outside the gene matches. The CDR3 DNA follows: TGTGCCAGCAGTCGCCGGGCGGGGGATGAGCAGTTCTTC. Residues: CASSRRAGDEQFF.

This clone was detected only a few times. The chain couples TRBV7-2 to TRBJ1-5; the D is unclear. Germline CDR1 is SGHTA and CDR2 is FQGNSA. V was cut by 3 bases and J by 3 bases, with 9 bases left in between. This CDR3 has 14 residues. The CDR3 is CASSFQAYNQPQHF. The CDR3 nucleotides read TGTGCCAGCAGCTTTCAAGCTTACAATCAGCCCCAGCATTTT.

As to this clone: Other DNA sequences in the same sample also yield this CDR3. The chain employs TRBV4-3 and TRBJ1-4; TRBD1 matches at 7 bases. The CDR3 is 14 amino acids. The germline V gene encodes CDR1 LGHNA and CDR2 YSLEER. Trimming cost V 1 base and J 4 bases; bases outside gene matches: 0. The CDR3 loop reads CASSQGQGNEKLFF. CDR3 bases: TGCGCCAGCAGCCAAGGACAGGGTAATGAAAAACTGTTTTTT.

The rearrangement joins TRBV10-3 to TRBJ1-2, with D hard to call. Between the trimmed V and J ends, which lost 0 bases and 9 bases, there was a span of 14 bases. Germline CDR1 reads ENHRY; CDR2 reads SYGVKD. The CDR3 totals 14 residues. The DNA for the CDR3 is TGTGCCATCAGTGAGTCGGAGCCCTCTCTCCGCTACACCTTC. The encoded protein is CAISESEPSLRYTF.

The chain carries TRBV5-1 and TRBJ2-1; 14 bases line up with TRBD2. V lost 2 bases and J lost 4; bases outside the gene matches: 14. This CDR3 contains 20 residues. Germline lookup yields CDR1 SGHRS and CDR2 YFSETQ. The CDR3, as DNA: TGCGCCAGCAGCTTTTTCCCACCGGGACTAGCGGGAGTAGGTTACAATGAGCAGTTCTTC. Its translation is CASSFFPPGLAGVGYNEQFF. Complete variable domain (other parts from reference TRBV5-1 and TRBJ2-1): KAGVTQTPRYLIKTRGQQVTLSCSPISGHRSVSWYQQTPGQGLQFLFEYFSETQRNKGNFPGRFSGRQFSNSRSEMNVSTLELGDSALYLCASSFFPPGLAGVGYNEQFFGPGTRLTVL.

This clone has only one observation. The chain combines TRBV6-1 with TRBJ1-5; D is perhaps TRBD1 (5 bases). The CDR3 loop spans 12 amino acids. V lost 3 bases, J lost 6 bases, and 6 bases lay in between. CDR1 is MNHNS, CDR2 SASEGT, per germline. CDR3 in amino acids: CASSDRVQPQHF. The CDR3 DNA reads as TGTGCCAGCAGTGACAGGGTTCAGCCCCAGCATTTT.

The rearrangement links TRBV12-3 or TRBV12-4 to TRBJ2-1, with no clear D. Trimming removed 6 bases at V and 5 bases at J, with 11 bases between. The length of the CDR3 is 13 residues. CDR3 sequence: CASSPWADNEQFF. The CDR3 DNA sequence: TGTGCCAGCAGCCCCTGGGCTGACAATGAGCAGTTCTTC.